The T cell receptor beta chain described here comes from a study of blood T cell repertoires in COVID-19. Sequenced by immunoSEQ multiplex PCR; TCRdb stores in-frame clones only, minus some. The data hold around 220,000 clones, with around 87% observed a single time. Sequencing was carried out using PBMCs or T cells enriched from blood (not recorded which). This TCR was recovered from a man aged 30 to 39 who had been exposed to COVID-19.

The CDR3 DNA reads as TGCGCCAGCACCCCGGCGGGGGGCCCGTCCCAGGGGCGGAACTACGAGCAGTACTTC. Protein product: CASTPAGGPSQGRNYEQYF. V gene TRBV5-1 combines with J gene TRBJ2-7; TRBD2 aligns across 8 bases. Germline loops: CDR1 SGHRS, CDR2 YFSETQ. The CDR3 covers 19 residues. J was trimmed by 3 bases and V by 6 bases; bases with no gene match: 23.